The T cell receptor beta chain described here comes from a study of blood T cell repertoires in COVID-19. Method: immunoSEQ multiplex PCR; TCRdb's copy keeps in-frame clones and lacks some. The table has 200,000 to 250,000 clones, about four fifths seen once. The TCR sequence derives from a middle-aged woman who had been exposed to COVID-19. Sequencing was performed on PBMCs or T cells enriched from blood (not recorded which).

As DNA, the CDR3 is TGTGCCAGCAGCCCCCGACAGGAACCTAACTACGAGCAGTACTTC. Amino acid sequence: CASSPRQEPNYEQYF. This chain connects TRBV27 to TRBJ2-7; possible D gene TRBD1, 6 bases. The length of the CDR3 is 15 residues. Trimming shortened V by 6 bases and J by 3 bases, and 18 bases separated the two germline ends. Germline CDR1 MNHEY, CDR2 SMNVEV (reference sequence).